Each of the 27 T cell receptor beta chains below was sequenced from the same sample in a study of blood T cell repertoires in COVID-19. Generated by immunoSEQ multiplex PCR, the TCRdb table keeps only in-frame clones and is missing some. Of approximately 75,000 clones in the sample, 80% were seen once. The sample taken for sequencing was peripheral blood. Every receptor here comes from a man in his fifties or sixties with COVID-19, enrolled during active disease.

This rearrangement joins TRBV6-5 to TRBJ2-7, with 7 bases aligning to TRBD1. Trimming took 6 bases from V and 12 from J; bases not matched to a gene: 14. Germline V gives CDR1 MNHEY, CDR2 SVGAGI. The CDR3 is 13 residues long. The CDR3 here is CASRPRDRLDLYF. The CDR3 DNA is TGTGCCAGCAGGCCTCGGGACAGACTTGACTTGTACTTC.

V gene TRBV5-4 combines with J gene TRBJ2-6; the match to TRBD1 covers 7 bases. V lost 3 bases, J lost 2 bases, and 2 bases stayed unmatched. The germline V gene has CDR1 SGHNT and CDR2 YYREEE (reference sequence). The CDR3 runs 15 residues. CDR3 residues: CASSSGQPGANVLTF. The CDR3 DNA sequence: TGTGCCAGCAGCTCGGGACAGCCTGGGGCCAACGTCCTGACTTTC. Together with reference TRBV5-4 and TRBJ2-6, the CDR3 gives the full variable domain: ETGVTQSPTHLIKTRGQQVTLRCSSQSGHNTVSWYQQALGQGPQFIFQYYREEENGRGNFPPRFSGLQFPNYSSELNVNALELDDSALYLCASSSGQPGANVLTFGAGSRLTVL.

This sequence joins TRBV3-1 (or the pseudogene TRBV3-2) and TRBJ2-7; 9 bases are a match to TRBD2. The J segment lost 6 bases and the V segment lost 2 bases, leaving 5 bases of the junction unmatched. The CDR3 has 14 amino acids. CDR1 is LGHDT and CDR2 is YNNKEL in the germline V gene (reference sequence). Here the CDR3 reads CASSQLAGVAEQYF. CDR3 DNA: TGTGCCAGCAGCCAATTAGCGGGAGTGGCCGAGCAGTACTTC.

The chain uses TRBV30 and TRBJ2-7; 9 bases fit TRBD2. Per the germline V gene, CDR1 is GTSNPN and CDR2 is SVGIG (reference sequence). With V trimmed by 1 base and J by 4 bases, 8 bases remained unmatched. This CDR3 comprises 15 residues. DNA for the CDR3: TGTGCCTGGAGTGGAATTAGCGGGAGTGGGTACGAGCAGTACTTC. It translates to CAWSGISGSGYEQYF.

This clone was recorded a few times. V gene TRBV5-1 combines with J gene TRBJ1-3, with 10 bases matching TRBD1. The CDR3 has 16 residues. From germline, CDR1 is SGHRS and CDR2 YFSETQ. The V gene end was trimmed by 2 bases and the J gene end by 5 bases; junction bases not matched to a gene: 7. CDR3 coding DNA: TGCGCCAGCAGCTTTCAACCGGGACAGGGGAGAAACACCATATATTTT. Encoded protein: CASSFQPGQGRNTIYF.

The chain carries TRBV28 and TRBJ1-5; TRBD1 might be the D (6 bases). V lost 5 bases, J lost 6 bases, and 14 bases lay in between. The CDR3 totals 14 residues. Germline CDR1 reads MDHEN; CDR2 reads SYDVKM. The CDR3 bases are TGTGCCAGCAGTCCATCAGGGGCGGCTCAGCCCCAGCATTTT. Translated: CASSPSGAAQPQHF.

The chain is built from TRBV6-6 and TRBJ2-7; 14 nucleotides line up with TRBD2. The CDR3 covers 18 residues. Germline CDR1 MNHNY, CDR2 SVGAGI (reference sequence). Trimming cost V 5 bases and J 4 bases; bases outside gene matches: 13. CDR3 protein: CASSRRLAGGLIRYEQYF. For the CDR3, the DNA is TGTGCCAGCAGTCGCCGACTAGCGGGAGGGCTTATTAGGTACGAGCAGTACTTC.

The J gene is TRBJ2-1, the V gene TRBV3-1 (or the pseudogene TRBV3-2); possible D gene TRBD1, 5 bases. This CDR3 is 14 amino acids long. The V and J ends lost 9 bases and 4 bases respectively, with 16 bases between them. Germline V gene sequence: CDR1 LGHDT, CDR2 YNNKEL (reference sequence). CDR3 DNA: TGTGCCAGTCGGAGTGGTAGGGGTTACAATGAGCAGTTCTTC. It codes for CASRSGRGYNEQFF.

CDR3 nucleotides: TGTGCCAGCAGCCCGGGACAGCGGTTAGATACGCAGTATTTT. It codes for CASSPGQRLDTQYF. The genes are TRBV5-5 and TRBJ2-3; 7 nucleotides line up with TRBD1. V lost 4 bases to trimming and J lost 5 bases; unmatched junction nucleotides: 7. This CDR3 contains 14 residues. Germline assignment: CDR1 SGHKS and CDR2 YYEKEE (reference sequence).

The DNA of the CDR3 is TGTGCCAGCAGCCAAGATCCAGGGAACACTGAAGCTTTCTTT. Translation gives CASSQDPGNTEAFF. The rearrangement links TRBV3-1 (or the pseudogene TRBV3-2) to TRBJ1-1, with D hard to call. Trimming shortened V by 0 bases and J by 1 base, and 6 bases separated the two germline ends. The germline V gene has CDR1 LGHDT and CDR2 YNNKEL (reference sequence). This CDR3 is built from 14 residues.

The chain combines TRBV4-3 with TRBJ1-4, with D tentatively TRBD1 (5 bases). CDR1 is LGHNA, CDR2 YSLEER, per germline. V was pared by 0 bases and J by 8 bases, with 13 bases between. The CDR3 length is 15 residues. The CDR3 DNA follows: TGCGCCAGCAGCCAAGACCGACAGTCTGGAGAAAAACTGTTTTTT. It yields the protein CASSQDRQSGEKLFF.

This clone was detected only a few times. The J gene is TRBJ2-5, the V gene TRBV14; 8 bases are shared with TRBD1. Losses at the gene ends were 4 bases for V and 4 bases for J; bases not matched to a gene: 8. Germline CDR1 reads SGHDN; CDR2 reads FVKESK. CDR3 size: 15 residues. The CDR3 sequence: CASSPLDRVLETQYF. The CDR3 bases are TGTGCCAGCAGCCCCCTGGACAGGGTGCTAGAGACCCAGTACTTC. Supplemented by reference TRBV14 and TRBJ2-5, the full variable domain reads EAGVTQFPSHSVIEKGQTVTLRCDPISGHDNLYWYRRVMGKEIKFLLHFVKESKQDESGMPNNRFLAERTGGTYSTLKVQPAELEDSGVYFCASSPLDRVLETQYFGPGTRLLVL.

A few counts support this clone. The gene calls are TRBV11-1 and TRBJ2-5, with TRBD2 as a possible D gene (6 bases). V lost 2 bases and J 4 bases, leaving 14 bases between the germline ends. The CDR3 extends over 15 amino acids. Germline values: CDR1 SGHAT, CDR2 FQDESV (reference sequence). CDR3 in DNA: TGTGCCAGCAGCTTATCGGCGGGAAGGGGAGAGACCCAGTACTTC. This sequence encodes CASSLSAGRGETQYF.

CDR3 sequence: CASSPVGDRAGADTQYF. CDR3 in DNA: TGTGCCAGCAGCCCAGTGGGGGACAGAGCGGGAGCAGATACGCAGTATTTT. The V call is TRBV3-1 (or the pseudogene TRBV3-2), the J call TRBJ2-3, with a possible D match to TRBD2 (8 bases). Looked up from germline, CDR1 is LGHDT and CDR2 is YNNKEL (reference sequence). The V and J ends lost 4 bases and 4 bases respectively, with 21 bases between them. This CDR3 region has 17 residues.

This clone was found once. The chain's CDR3 is CSVLPAFEAFF. CDR3 nucleotide sequence: TGCAGCGTTCTGCCCGCGTTTGAAGCTTTCTTT. The rearrangement joins TRBV29-1 to TRBJ1-1, with D unresolved. The CDR3 is made up of 11 amino acids. Germline CDR1 is SQVTM and CDR2 is ANQGSEA. Trimming left V 5 bases short and J 7 bases short, with 11 bases between.

The chain links TRBV9 to TRBJ1-4, with D unresolved. Trimming stripped 4 bases from V and 1 base from J, with 14 bases between. Germline-derived CDR1 and CDR2 are SGDLS and YYNGEE. This CDR3 has 16 amino acids. The CDR3 DNA reads TGTGCCAGCAGCCCCGGGCGGGTTGGAACTAATGAAAAACTGTTTTTT. Its translation is CASSPGRVGTNEKLFF.

The V gene is TRBV24-1, the J gene TRBJ1-2; 10 bases match TRBD1. This CDR3 is built from 17 residues. V lost 2 bases, J lost 2 bases, and 7 bases stayed unmatched. The germline CDR1 and CDR2 sequences are KGHDR and SFDVKD. The CDR3 loop reads CATSDSGTGARNYGYTF. The CDR3 DNA reads TGTGCCACCAGTGATTCGGGGACAGGGGCGAGGAACTATGGCTACACCTTC.

The V call is TRBV15, the J call TRBJ2-1; 10 bases fit TRBD2. Germline CDR1 and CDR2: LNHNV and YYDKDF (reference sequence). V lost 0 bases, J lost 6 bases, and 8 bases stayed unmatched. The CDR3 is made up of 17 amino acids. In DNA, the CDR3 is TGTGCCACCAGCAGAGATACTAGCGGGATCGTAGGCAATGAGCAGTTCTTC. Its protein product is CATSRDTSGIVGNEQFF.

This chain connects TRBV19 to TRBJ1-3, with D possibly TRBD1 on 6 matching bases. Germline assignment: CDR1 LNHDA and CDR2 SQIVND (reference sequence). V was shortened by 8 bases and J by 4 bases, with 21 bases between the two germline ends. The CDR3 covers 16 residues. The CDR3 DNA sequence: TGTGCCAGTCGATGGGGCCAAGGGGGATCGGGAAACACCATATATTTT. It translates to CASRWGQGGSGNTIYF.

The chain combines TRBV9 with TRBJ2-3; 8 nucleotides match TRBD1. Germline V gene sequence: CDR1 SGDLS, CDR2 YYNGEE. CDR3 size: 15 residues. The V and J ends lost 4 bases and 3 bases, in that order; junction bases with no gene match: 7. Written as DNA, the CDR3 is TGTGCCAGCAGCTCCAGGGACAGGTCGACAGATACGCAGTATTTT. Translated: CASSSRDRSTDTQYF.

The CDR3 DNA reads TGCGCCAGCAGCCACCAACTAGCGGAAAGCACAGATACGCAGTATTTT. This translates into CASSHQLAESTDTQYF. The V and J genes are TRBV4-3 and TRBJ2-3, with 8 bases fitting TRBD2. In germline, CDR1 is LGHNA, CDR2 YSLEER. The CDR3 totals 16 residues. Trimming at V came to 3 bases and at J to 0 bases, leaving 5 bases not matched to a gene.

The J gene is TRBJ2-7, the V gene TRBV6-5, with 10 bases identical to TRBD2. This CDR3 region has 15 residues. The germline V gene encodes CDR1 MNHEY and CDR2 SVGAGI. Trimming removed 2 bases from V and 13 bases from J; junction bases left unmatched: 14. Written as DNA, the CDR3 is TGTGCCAGCAGTTACGAAGCGGGAGGGCCGGGAGTTCATTACTTC. It specifies CASSYEAGGPGVHYF.

In this sample, this clone turned up a few times. The rearrangement joins TRBV27 to TRBJ2-3; no reliable D call. CDR1 MNHEY and CDR2 SMNVEV come from the germline V gene (reference sequence). The CDR3 loop spans 13 amino acids. V lost 0 bases and J 11 bases, leaving 12 bases between the germline ends. Here the CDR3 reads CASSLSGLGGQYF. The CDR3 DNA is TGTGCCAGCAGTTTATCGGGTCTAGGCGGGCAGTATTTT.

This chain connects TRBV3-1 (or the pseudogene TRBV3-2) to TRBJ2-3, with D unresolved. Germline loops: CDR1 LGHDT, CDR2 YNNKEL (reference sequence). The CDR3 contains 13 residues. Between the trimmed V and J ends, which lost 1 base and 5 bases, there was a span of 7 bases. CDR3 loop: CASSQGGRDTQYF. The CDR3 bases are TGTGCCAGCAGCCAAGGTGGTAGAGATACGCAGTATTTT.

J is TRBJ1-1 and V is TRBV10-3; TRBD1 matches at 7 bases. Germline trimming cut 5 bases from V and 0 bases from J; bases unmatched to any gene: 12. There are 17 residues in the CDR3. CDR1 is ENHRY and CDR2 is SYGVKD in the germline V gene. This chain's CDR3 is CAISKRTGESVNTEAFF. In DNA, the CDR3 is TGTGCCATCAGTAAAAGGACAGGAGAGTCTGTGAACACTGAAGCTTTCTTT.

The V gene is TRBV5-1, the J gene TRBJ2-1; unclear D gene. Trimming pared 1 base from V and 6 bases from J, leaving 8 bases between. This CDR3 comprises 13 residues. CDR1 is SGHRS and CDR2 is YFSETQ in the germline V gene. The CDR3 here is CASSLMRSNEQFF. The CDR3 coding sequence is TGCGCCAGCAGCTTGATGAGGTCCAATGAGCAGTTCTTC. Looking up the rest from reference TRBV5-1 and TRBJ2-1 gives the full variable domain: KAGVTQTPRYLIKTRGQQVTLSCSPISGHRSVSWYQQTPGQGLQFLFEYFSETQRNKGNFPGRFSGRQFSNSRSEMNVSTLELGDSALYLCASSLMRSNEQFFGPGTRLTVL.

The chain joins TRBV9 to TRBJ1-6; tentative D call: TRBD1 (6 bases). The CDR3 runs to 14 residues. The V gene lost 6 bases and the J gene lost 6 bases, with 13 bases spanning the gap. Germline CDR1 and CDR2: SGDLS and YYNGEE. The CDR3 here is CASTPGDRNSPLHF. Written as DNA, the CDR3 is TGTGCCAGCACCCCAGGGGACCGTAATTCACCCCTCCACTTT.